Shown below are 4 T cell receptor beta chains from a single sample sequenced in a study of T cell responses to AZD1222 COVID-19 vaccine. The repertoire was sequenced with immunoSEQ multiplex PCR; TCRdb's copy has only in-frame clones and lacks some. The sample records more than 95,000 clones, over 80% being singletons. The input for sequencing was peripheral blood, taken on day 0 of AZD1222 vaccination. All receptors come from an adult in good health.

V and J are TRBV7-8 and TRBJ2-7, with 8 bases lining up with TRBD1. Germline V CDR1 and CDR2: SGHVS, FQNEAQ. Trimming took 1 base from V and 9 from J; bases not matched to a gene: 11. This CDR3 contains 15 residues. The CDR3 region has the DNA TGTGCCAGCAGCTTAGTTGTACAGGGGGAAGAGGGGCAGTACTTC. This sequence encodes CASSLVVQGEEGQYF. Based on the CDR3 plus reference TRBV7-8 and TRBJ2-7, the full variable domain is GAGVSQSPRYKVAKRGQDVALRCDPISGHVSLFWYQQALGQGPEFLTYFQNEAQLDKSGLPSDRFFAERPEGSVSTLKIQRTQQEDSAVYLCASSLVVQGEEGQYFGPGTRLTVT.

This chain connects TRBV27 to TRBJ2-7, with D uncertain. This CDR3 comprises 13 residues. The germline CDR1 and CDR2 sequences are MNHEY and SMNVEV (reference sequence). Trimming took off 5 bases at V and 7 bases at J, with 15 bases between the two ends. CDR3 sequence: CASSPTPTREQYF. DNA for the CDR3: TGTGCCAGCAGTCCGACACCGACGAGAGAGCAGTACTTC.

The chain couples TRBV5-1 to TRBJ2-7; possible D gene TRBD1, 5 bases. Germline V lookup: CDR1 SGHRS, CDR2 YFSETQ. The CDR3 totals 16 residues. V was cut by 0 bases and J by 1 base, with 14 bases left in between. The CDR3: CASSLEIGRASYEQYF. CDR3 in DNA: TGCGCCAGCAGCTTGGAAATAGGCAGGGCATCCTACGAGCAGTACTTC. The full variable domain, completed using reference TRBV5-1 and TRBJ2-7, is KAGVTQTPRYLIKTRGQQVTLSCSPISGHRSVSWYQQTPGQGLQFLFEYFSETQRNKGNFPGRFSGRQFSNSRSEMNVSTLELGDSALYLCASSLEIGRASYEQYFGPGTRLTVT.

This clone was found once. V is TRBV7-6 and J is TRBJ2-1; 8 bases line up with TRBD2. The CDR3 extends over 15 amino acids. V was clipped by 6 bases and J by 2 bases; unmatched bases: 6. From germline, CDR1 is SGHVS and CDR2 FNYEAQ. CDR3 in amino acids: CASSPAGGPYNEQFF. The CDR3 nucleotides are TGTGCCAGCAGTCCGGCGGGAGGTCCCTACAATGAGCAGTTCTTC.